This record concerns one T cell receptor beta chain sequence. What antigen it recognizes has not been identified. Qualities for individual bases were not recorded, and no much larger clone is one base off. The sample is drawn from a study of blood T cell repertoires in COVID-19 (dated by TCRdb to 2018 to 2020). With regard to the full study: Collaborator samples came from the United States, Italy and Spain and covered acute and convalescent phases of COVID-19. The repertoires were released in a freely available public database intended as a resource for research on the immune response to SARS-CoV-2. The material from the prospective study consisted of cDNA or gDNA derived from T cells, B-cell-depleted T cells, or PBMCs. Subjects who had been exposed to COVID-19, were actively infected with it, or had recovered from it provided the deeply sampled blood TCRbeta repertoires that made up the dataset. The samples were drawn from two sources: the first 160 participants of the ongoing ImmuneRACE study, and about 1,300 subjects contributed by 6 global collaborators. Where available, HLA class I and class II types were taken from metadata supplied by the sample provider and were not determined by assay-based typing. A de-identified subject ID, COVID-19 status, age in years and sex were almost always included in the sample metadata. The paper's findings and limits, for the study overall: Clinical and demographic metadata were provided uncurated, with the amount varying by source and participant.

TCRbeta CDR3 regions were amplified from genomic DNA by means of the immunoSEQ Assay, a bias-controlled multiplex PCR. Per the authors' processing: The number of nucleated cells in each sample was estimated from the amplification of reference gene primers within the assay. To quantify the absolute abundance of each unique TCRbeta CDR3 rearrangement, sequence reads were collapsed and filtered. For each sample, productive Simpson clonality was calculated as the square root of Simpson's diversity index across productive rearrangements. TCRdb provides this immuneACCESS table in a form limited to in-frame rearrangements. Some clones are lacking; in checked studies, under half of them reflect an unresolved V gene, and why the rest are absent is not known. The V and J calls and clone size come from that table; D and trimming were worked out from the DNA. This sample gives about 160,000 clones in total; 65% to 90% of them show up just once. Together, the top ten hold roughly 7% of the sample.

The V end gives up 0 bases and the J end 10 bases, leaving 14 bases in the junction not matched to a gene. Inclusive of the bounding cysteine and phenylalanine, the CDR3 is 18 residues long. The only DNA kept is the CDR3, 54 bases in frame from the first base. CDR1 is given as SGHKS and CDR2 as YYEKEE, both from the germline V gene (reference sequence). At one collaborating source in Seattle, patients were enrolled during active infection and were followed longitudinally through the course of disease. The collaborating institutions used their own protocols to collect whole blood in K2EDTA tubes. For TCRbeta analysis, collaborator samples were shipped as frozen whole blood, as isolated PBMCs, or as DNA extracted from either sample type.

Sequencing was carried out using peripheral blood. This chain joins TRBV5-5 to TRBJ1-6, with 9 middle bases fitting TRBD1. This clonotype originated in a woman aged 40 to 55 with COVID-19, enrolled during active disease. The DNA sequence is as follows: TGTGCCAGCAGCTTGGTGCCGCCGGGACAGGGAGTCCGCTCACCCCTCCACTTT. Its protein reads: CASSLVPPGQGVRSPLHF.